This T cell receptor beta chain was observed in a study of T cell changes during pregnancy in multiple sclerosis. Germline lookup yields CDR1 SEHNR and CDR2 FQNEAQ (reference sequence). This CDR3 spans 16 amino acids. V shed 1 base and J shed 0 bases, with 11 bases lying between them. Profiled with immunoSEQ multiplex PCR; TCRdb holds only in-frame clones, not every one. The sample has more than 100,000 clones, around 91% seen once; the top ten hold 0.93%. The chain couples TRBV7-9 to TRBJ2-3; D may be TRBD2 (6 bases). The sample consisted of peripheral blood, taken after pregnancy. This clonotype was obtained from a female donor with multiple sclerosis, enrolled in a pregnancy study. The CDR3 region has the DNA TGTGCCAGCAGCTTAGGGACTACTTCTAGCACAGATACGCAGTATTTT. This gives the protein CASSLGTTSSTDTQYF.